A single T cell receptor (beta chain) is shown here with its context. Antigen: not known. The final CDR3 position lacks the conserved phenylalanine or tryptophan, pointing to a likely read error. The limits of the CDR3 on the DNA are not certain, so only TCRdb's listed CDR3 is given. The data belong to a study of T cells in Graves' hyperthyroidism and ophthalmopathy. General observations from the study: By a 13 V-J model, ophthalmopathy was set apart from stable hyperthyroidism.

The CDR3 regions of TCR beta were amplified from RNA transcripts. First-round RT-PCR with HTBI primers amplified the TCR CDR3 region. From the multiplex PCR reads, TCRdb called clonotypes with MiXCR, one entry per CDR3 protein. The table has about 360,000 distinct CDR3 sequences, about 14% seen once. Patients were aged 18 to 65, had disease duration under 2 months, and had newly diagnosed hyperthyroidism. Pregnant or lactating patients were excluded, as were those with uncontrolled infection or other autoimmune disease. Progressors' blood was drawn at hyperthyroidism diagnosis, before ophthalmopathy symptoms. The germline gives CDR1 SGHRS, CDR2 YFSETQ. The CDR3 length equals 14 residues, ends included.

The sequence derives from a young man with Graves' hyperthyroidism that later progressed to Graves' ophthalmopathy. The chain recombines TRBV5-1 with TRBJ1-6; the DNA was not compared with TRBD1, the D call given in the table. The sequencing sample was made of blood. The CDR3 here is CANSLGQPGSPLQV.